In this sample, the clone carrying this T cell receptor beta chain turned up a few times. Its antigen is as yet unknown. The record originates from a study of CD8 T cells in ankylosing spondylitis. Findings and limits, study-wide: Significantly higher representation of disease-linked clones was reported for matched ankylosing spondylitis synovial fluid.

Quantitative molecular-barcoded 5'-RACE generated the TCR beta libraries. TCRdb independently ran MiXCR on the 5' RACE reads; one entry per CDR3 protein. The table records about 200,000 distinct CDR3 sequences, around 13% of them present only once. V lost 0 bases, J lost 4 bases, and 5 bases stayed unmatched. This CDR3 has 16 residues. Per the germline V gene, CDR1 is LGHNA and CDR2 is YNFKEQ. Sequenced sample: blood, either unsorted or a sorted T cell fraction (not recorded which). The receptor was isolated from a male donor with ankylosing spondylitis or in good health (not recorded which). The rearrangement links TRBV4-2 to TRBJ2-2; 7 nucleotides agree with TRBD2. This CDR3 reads CASSQEWRESTGELFF. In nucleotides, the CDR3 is TGTGCCAGCAGCCAAGAGTGGCGGGAGAGCACCGGGGAGCTGTTTTTT.